This record concerns one T cell receptor (beta chain) sequence. How the authors handled the data: Amplified reference gene primers provided the basis for estimating nucleated cell counts. Some clones are missing from TCRdb's copy, which holds only in-frame ones; the method was immunoSEQ multiplex PCR. The V and J calls and clone size come from that table; D and trimming were worked out from the DNA. Of 140,000 to 150,000 clones detected, about 90% appear once; the ten largest clones hold under 12%. These data come from a study of blood T cell repertoires in COVID-19. Study-wide context: Donors in the United States, Italy and Spain gave samples during acute or convalescent COVID-19. PBMCs, B-cell-depleted T cells, or T cells were the source of the cDNA or gDNA that made up the material.

V lost 8 bases, J lost 1 base, and 11 bases lay in between. The CDR3 spans 13 residues. CDR1 and CDR2 (germline): SNHLY, FYNNEI. Material: peripheral blood. The source of this sequence is a man aged 55-75 years with active or convalescent COVID-19. The chain couples TRBV2 to TRBJ1-1, with D possibly TRBD1 on 5 matching bases. In DNA form, the CDR3 reads TGTGCCAGCGGGCGACAGCCGAACACTGAAGCTTTCTTT. Amino acids: CASGRQPNTEAFF.